Here is one TCR beta chain with its context. V was shortened by 1 base and J by 1 base, with 17 bases between the two germline ends. Per germline, CDR1 MGHRA and CDR2 YSYEKL. This CDR3 spans 18 amino acids. This sample was taken from a study of T cell changes during pregnancy in multiple sclerosis. Produced via immunoSEQ multiplex PCR; TCRdb's table is partial and in-frame only. In the table there are just under 70,000 clones, 75% to 95% of which are singletons. This receptor was identified in a female donor with multiple sclerosis, enrolled in a pregnancy study. Sequences were derived from peripheral blood, sampled in the second trimester of pregnancy. V gene TRBV4-1 combines with J gene TRBJ1-3; unclear D gene. CDR3 region: CASSQVDLGFFSGNTIYF. CDR3 in DNA: TGCGCCAGCAGCCAAGTTGACTTAGGTTTCTTTTCTGGAAACACCATATATTTT.